One T cell receptor beta chain is described in this entry. The antigen it recognizes is unknown. It has no much larger one-base neighbor in the sample; base qualities were not kept. The source of the sample is a study of blood T cells in healthy people across ages (dated by TCRdb to 2013 to 2016). Turning to the overall study: Template switching captured roughly one uniquely barcoded TCR beta cDNA molecule per two T cells in model experiments. Using the same blood draw, the study looked at two additional independent replicas of 1 million unique cDNA reads for two donors, one aged 18 to 29 and the other aged 80 or older. To avoid experimental bias, donors of different ages were randomly spread across the sequencing lanes. The donors were divided into four age groups: young (average roughly 17 years), middle-aged (approximately 42), aged (about 61) and long-lived (82). Age-related changes in TCR beta repertoire diversity were measured in the study by deep sequencing normalized with unique cDNA molecular identifiers.

The receptor library was made with 5' RACE. Sequenced on an Illumina HiSeq 2500. A second PCR of roughly 7 to 12 cycles was performed with a sample-barcoded 5' primer and a J-beta primer mix. Each TCR beta cDNA molecule received a unique molecular identifier from a template-switch 5' adaptor carrying 12 random nucleotides. At least 2.5 million CDR3-containing paired-end reads were obtained from each sample. First-strand cDNA was synthesized from all RNA with the Mint cDNA synthesis kit, primed by a TRBC-specific oligonucleotide. All cDNA was treated with uracil-DNA glycosylase and then went through a first 18-cycle PCR with the universal primers M1SS and BC2_uni_R. In the authors' own workflow: For normalization, 1 million high-quality reads, each with a distinct molecular identifier, were randomly selected from each sample. Reads with shared molecular identifiers were discarded instead of being binned into consensus sequences. MiTCR, run with a Q25 quality threshold and the strictest error-elimination algorithm, handled CDR3 identification, clonotype clustering and error correction. A nonparametric unseen species model using Euler transformation provided a lower-bound estimate of total TCR beta diversity. The raw public data were reprocessed by TCRdb itself: fastp quality trimming at Q25, MiXCR clonotype calling, in-frame beta chains only. Here each entry gathers all rows of one CDR3 protein and keeps the most common genes and DNA. The V and J calls shown here were made by TCRdb, not taken from the authors' results. The sample data list approximately 600,000 distinct CDR3 sequences, and roughly three fifths of these were observed just once. In total, the top ten clones hold approximately 40% of the sample.

The paper's findings and limits, for the study overall: Conclusive comparison of naive and antigen-experienced compartments was prevented by the profiling of bulk unsorted PBMCs. Observed TCR beta diversity per million T cells fell roughly linearly with age, and a significant reduction was already apparent by age around 40. Compared with the aged group, more naive CD4+ T cells, fewer expanded clones and increased TCR diversity were shown by the long-lived group, suggesting age selection. The percentage of naive T cells measured by flow cytometry correlated strongly with observed TCR beta diversity. Donor CMV infection status was unknown, potentially confounding age-related changes in expanded clonotypes. Estimates of total diversity from one million sequenced T cells were regarded as lower bounds and underestimates.

The roughly 39 donors, aged 6 to 90 years, were systemically healthy Caucasian individuals from Russia. Approximately 11 milliliters of peripheral blood were drawn from each donor into EDTA-treated Vacutainer tubes. Ficoll-Paque density-gradient centrifugation was used to isolate PBMCs, with at least 6.5 million per sample. Total RNA, at least 6 micrograms per sample, was extracted from PBMCs with Trizol reagent. For every donor, flow cytometry on a PBMC aliquot measured the percentage of naive CD45RAhigh/CD27high T cells. CDR1 is given as MDHEN and CDR2 as SYDVKM, both from the germline V gene. Compared with germline, V lacks 6 bases and J lacks 0 bases; bases without a gene match: 9. The CDR3 goes from the cysteine to the phenylalanine over 16 residues. Only CDR3 DNA is held: 48 bases, read in frame from base 1.

The receptor was derived from a man in his 60s in good health. The sequenced material came from blood. The rearrangement combines TRBV28 with TRBJ2-5, with 8 central nucleotides matching TRBD2. The DNA sequence follows: TGTGCCAGCAGCTCCGGGAGGGCAGCTTACCAAGAGACCCAGTACTTC. It codes for CASSSGRAAYQETQYF.